A single sample is the source of the 2 T cell receptor beta chains below, sequenced in a study of blood T cell repertoires in COVID-19. Measured with immunoSEQ multiplex PCR; TCRdb has only the in-frame clones, and not every one. The sample lists 45,000 to 55,000 clones, 90% occurring once. Specimen: peripheral blood. These TCRs come from a human donor in a cohort sampled during active COVID-19.

J is TRBJ2-1 and V is TRBV2; 11 bases are a match to TRBD1. Germline lookup yields CDR1 SNHLY and CDR2 FYNNEI. The CDR3 extends over 15 amino acids. V shed 6 bases and J 12 bases; nucleotides not matched to a gene: 13. DNA of the CDR3: TGTGCCAGCAGCACCTCCGGGACAGGGGGTTTGGGGCAGTTCTTC. This encodes CASSTSGTGGLGQFF. The variable domain in full, with the rest retrieved from reference TRBV2 and TRBJ2-1, is EPEVTQTPSHQVTQMGQEVILRCVPISNHLYFYWYRQILGQKVEFLVSFYNNEISEKSEIFDDQFSVERPDGSNFTLKIRSTKLEDSAMYFCASSTSGTGGLGQFFGPGTRLTVL.

To note about this clone: Other DNA sequences of this sample code for an identical CDR3. The V gene is TRBV7-3, the J gene TRBJ2-2; 8 bases are a match to TRBD2. There are 14 residues in the CDR3. Per germline, CDR1 SGHTA and CDR2 FQGTGA. The V gene end was trimmed by 6 bases and the J gene end by 7 bases; junction bases not matched to a gene: 7. The CDR3 spells CASSPRGAGGELFF. CDR3 in DNA: TGTGCCAGCAGTCCGCGGGGGGCTGGCGGGGAGCTGTTTTTT.